What follows are 32 T cell receptor beta chains derived from one specimen sequenced in a study of blood T cells in healthy people across ages. With a J-beta primer mix and a sample-barcoded 5' primer, a second PCR ran about 7 to 12 cycles. TCRdb re-derived calls from the 5' RACE reads in MiXCR, one entry per CDR3 protein. The table includes fewer than 2,000,000 distinct CDR3 sequences, about two fifths detected once. The sequenced material came from blood. These TCRs come from a human donor in good health.

The chain combines TRBV6-5 with TRBJ1-5; 7 nucleotides align to TRBD1. The CDR3 runs 15 residues. The junction had 4 bases not matched to a gene; V was cut back by 0 bases and J by 5 bases. Germline V gene data show CDR1 as MNHEY and CDR2 as SVGAGI. CDR3 region: CASSYSGGRDQPQHF. The CDR3 DNA reads TGTGCCAGCAGTTACTCAGGGGGCCGGGATCAGCCCCAGCATTTT.

This clonotype was counted at least ten times. This chain connects TRBV7-2 to TRBJ2-5; D is perhaps TRBD2 (6 bases). This CDR3 is built from 14 residues. Germline loops: CDR1 SGHTA, CDR2 FQGNSA. The ends were cut back, 5 bases at V and 1 base at J, with 11 bases in the middle. CDR3 coding DNA: TGTGCCAGCAGCCCCGCGGGGACCCAAGAGACCCAGTACTTC. It encodes CASSPAGTQETQYF.

The CDR3 DNA follows: TGCAGCGTCGCTGACAGGGGGAAGGGGAACACTGAAGCTTTCTTT. Translating it yields CSVADRGKGNTEAFF. The V call is TRBV29-1, the J call TRBJ1-1; TRBD1 agrees at 9 bases. V trimming: 6 bases; J trimming: 1 base; junction bases outside the gene matches: 9. The CDR3 spans 15 residues. Per germline, CDR1 SQVTM and CDR2 ANQGSEA.

This chain links TRBV2 with TRBJ2-3; 7 positions agree with TRBD2. The CDR3 loop spans 21 amino acids. The V and J ends lost 3 bases and 2 bases, in that order; junction bases with no gene match: 23. Germline V gives CDR1 SNHLY, CDR2 FYNNEI. Here the CDR3 reads CASSDLAIGSGEGTYTDTQYF. In DNA, the CDR3 is TGTGCCAGCAGTGACCTCGCGATAGGGAGCGGGGAGGGCACGTACACAGATACGCAGTATTTT.

The table lists this clonotype with a few counts. V and J are TRBV6-1 and TRBJ1-5, with no clear D. Germline assignment: CDR1 MNHNS and CDR2 SASEGT. V lost 7 bases to trimming and J lost 2 bases, with 15 bases between them. This CDR3 comprises 15 residues. Here the CDR3 reads CASTGSLRGNQPQHF. The CDR3 DNA sequence: TGTGCCAGCACTGGAAGTTTGAGGGGCAATCAGCCCCAGCATTTT.

The chain combines TRBV7-2 with TRBJ2-7; D tentatively fits TRBD1 or TRBD2 (5 bases each). Germline V gives CDR1 SGHTA, CDR2 FQGNSA. CDR3 size: 14 residues. V was trimmed by 1 base and J by 6 bases, leaving 13 bases between them. The chain's CDR3 is CASSLVRGMGEQYF. The CDR3, as DNA: TGTGCCAGCAGCTTAGTGAGGGGTATGGGCGAGCAGTACTTC.

This clonotype was counted only a few times. This rearrangement joins TRBV20-1 to TRBJ1-2, with D possibly being TRBD1 (5 bases). This CDR3 contains 12 residues. V dropped 3 bases and J dropped 5 bases, with 10 bases sitting between them. CDR1 is DFQATT and CDR2 is SNEGSKA in the germline V gene (reference sequence). CDR3 residues: CSASRQKYGYTF. The CDR3, as DNA: TGCAGTGCTAGCCGACAGAAATATGGCTACACCTTC.

The genes are TRBV27 and TRBJ1-2, with D tentatively TRBD1 (5 bases). V dropped 6 bases and J dropped 5 bases, with 19 bases sitting between them. Germline CDR1 and CDR2: MNHEY and SMNVEV (reference sequence). This CDR3 spans 15 amino acids. The CDR3 DNA is TGTGCCAGCAGCGTGTCCGACAGCAATTATTATGGCTACACCTTC. Translating it yields CASSVSDSNYYGYTF.

As regards this clonotype: Here the CDR3 omits its conserved ending phenylalanine or tryptophan, so a read error is the likely source. This chain joins TRBV19 and TRBJ1-2, with D maybe TRBD1 (6 bases). V was clipped by 4 bases and J by 7 bases, with 13 bases between them. Germline CDR1 is LNHDA and CDR2 is SQIVND (reference sequence). The CDR3 extends over 13 amino acids. Here the CDR3 reads CASSTGGSGGYTV. In DNA, the CDR3 is TGTGCCAGTAGTACCGGGGGCTCAGGTGGCTACACCGTC.

This clonotype was found a few times. The chain employs TRBV7-2 and TRBJ2-7, with 7 nucleotides matching TRBD1. In germline, CDR1 is SGHTA, CDR2 FQGNSA. J was trimmed by 3 bases and V by 5 bases; bases with no gene match: 7. The CDR3 sequence is 14 residues long. The chain's CDR3 is CASSQNRGDYEQYF. CDR3 DNA sequence: TGTGCCAGCAGCCAAAACAGGGGCGACTACGAGCAGTACTTC.

The CDR3 coding sequence is TGTGCCAGCAGCTTAGAGGACACCTCATATACGCAGTATTTT. Amino acids: CASSLEDTSYTQYF. The genes are TRBV5-6 and TRBJ2-3; tentatively, D is TRBD1 (5 bases). The CDR3 spans 14 residues. Germline CDR1 SGHDT, CDR2 YYEEEE. Between the trimmed V and J ends, which lost 2 bases and 7 bases, there was a span of 14 bases.

Comments on this clonotype: At one end the junction does not follow the germline gene, possibly because of a read error. V is TRBV12-3 or TRBV12-4 and J is TRBJ2-1, with a weak D call TRBD1 (6 bases). This CDR3 is 15 amino acids long. Here the CDR3 reads CASSSGGGSCNEQFF. In DNA, the CDR3 is TGTGCCAGCAGTAGTGGGGGCGGCTCCTGCAATGAGCAGTTCTTC.

This clonotype appeared a few times. This rearrangement joins TRBV3-1 to TRBJ1-1, with TRBD1 identical over 9 bases. The germline V gene has CDR1 LGHDT and CDR2 YNNKEL (reference sequence). CDR3 length: 14 amino acids. V lost 4 bases to trimming and J lost 7 bases; unmatched junction nucleotides: 7. The chain's CDR3 is CASSPGQGQVEAFF. The DNA of the CDR3 is TGTGCCAGCAGCCCGGGACAGGGCCAAGTTGAAGCTTTCTTT.

This clonotype has a handful of counts. This chain joins TRBV4-3 and TRBJ2-1; D remains ambiguous. The germline V gene has CDR1 LGHNA and CDR2 YSLEER. CDR3 length: 14 amino acids. The germline V and J ends were trimmed by 0 bases and 10 bases, with 13 bases remaining between them. DNA of the CDR3: TGCGCCAGCAGCCAAGATTTGGAAGCTGGGGAGCAGTTCTTC. Translation gives CASSQDLEAGEQFF.

V is TRBV29-1 and J is TRBJ1-1; D gene unclear. V shed 2 bases and J shed 6 bases, with 10 bases lying between them. Looked up from germline, CDR1 is SQVTM and CDR2 is ANQGSEA. CDR3 length: 12 amino acids. Written as DNA, the CDR3 is TGCAGCGTTGAAACGGCGGCCCCTGAAGCTTTCTTT. Its protein is CSVETAAPEAFF.

This clonotype was counted a few times. The chain couples TRBV13 to TRBJ1-1; 10 bases map to TRBD1. Losses at the gene ends were 5 bases for V and 0 bases for J; bases not matched to a gene: 6. Per germline, CDR1 PRHDT and CDR2 FYEKMQ (reference sequence). CDR3 size: 16 residues. The CDR3 is CASSDRDRGMNTEAFF. CDR3 bases: TGTGCCAGCAGCGACCGGGACAGGGGTATGAACACTGAAGCTTTCTTT.

The J gene is TRBJ2-1, the V gene TRBV7-9, with D maybe TRBD2 (5 bases). CDR3 length equals 15 residues. In germline, CDR1 is SEHNR, CDR2 FQNEAQ (reference sequence). Trimming shortened V by 1 base and J by 10 bases, and 17 bases separated the two germline ends. Written as DNA, the CDR3 is TGTGCCAGCAGCTTAGTGGCCGGGAAAGACTACGAGCAGTTCTTC. Translating gives CASSLVAGKDYEQFF.

V gene TRBV7-2 combines with J gene TRBJ1-4, with D hard to call. Germline loops: CDR1 SGHTA, CDR2 FQGNSA. The CDR3 spans 15 residues. Trimming took 1 base from V and 4 from J, leaving 10 bases between them. The CDR3 loop is CASSLVAGSNEKLFF. CDR3 coding DNA: TGTGCCAGCAGCTTAGTGGCCGGGAGTAATGAAAAACTGTTTTTT. Full variable domain (rest looked up from reference TRBV7-2 and TRBJ1-4): GAGVSQSPSNKVTEKGKDVELRCDPISGHTALYWYRQSLGQGLEFLIYFQGNSAPDKSGLPSDRFSAERTGGSVSTLTIQRTQQEDSAVYLCASSLVAGSNEKLFFGSGTQLSVL.

This rearrangement joins TRBV4-1 to TRBJ2-1, with 8 bases lining up with TRBD2. The CDR3 sequence is 15 residues long. Trimming at V came to 3 bases and at J to 4 bases, leaving 5 bases not matched to a gene. Germline loops: CDR1 MGHRA, CDR2 YSYEKL. CDR3 amino acids: CASSHSGAFYNEQFF. DNA of the CDR3: TGCGCCAGCAGCCATAGCGGGGCCTTTTACAATGAGCAGTTCTTC.

Of note for this clonotype: One end of the junction is discordant with germline, which a read error may explain. The J gene is TRBJ2-6, the V gene TRBV2; D remains ambiguous. This CDR3 comprises 18 residues. Germline V gene lookup returns CDR1 SNHLY and CDR2 FYNNEI. The CDR3 coding sequence is TGTGCCGGCAGTGTAAAGTCAGTAACGACTCTGGGAGCCAACGTCCTGACTTTC. As protein: CAGSVKSVTTLGANVLTF.

The rearrangement joins TRBV20-1 to TRBJ1-2; D unclear. Trimming cost V 6 bases and J 0 bases, with 11 bases left between them. CDR3 length: 13 amino acids. Germline V gene data show CDR1 as DFQATT and CDR2 as SNEGSKA (reference sequence). The CDR3 DNA follows: TGCAGTGCGCAAGATTCAGCTAACTATGGCTACACCTTC. Amino acid sequence: CSAQDSANYGYTF.

Regarding this clonotype: Sequence at one end of the junction differs from germline and may be a read error. The rearrangement uses TRBV7-7 and TRBJ2-3, with 9 bases matching TRBD2. CDR3 length equals 16 residues. From germline, CDR1 is SSHAT and CDR2 FNYEAQ (reference sequence). This CDR3 is CASSSGSGGFLDTQYF. In DNA, the CDR3 is TGTGCTAGCAGCTCGGGTAGCGGGGGTTTTTTGGATACGCAGTATTTT.

This clonotype has at least ten counts. V is TRBV11-2 and J is TRBJ2-4; D possibly uses TRBD1 or TRBD2 (5 bases each). Germline assignment: CDR1 SGHAT and CDR2 FQNNGV. V was trimmed by 5 bases and J by 7 bases, leaving 12 bases between them. The CDR3 totals 13 residues. CDR3 loop: CASSPPGSNIQYF. CDR3 coding DNA: TGTGCCAGCAGCCCCCCAGGGAGTAACATTCAGTACTTC. Together with reference TRBV11-2 and TRBJ2-4, the CDR3 gives the full variable domain: EAGVAQSPRYKIIEKRQSVAFWCNPISGHATLYWYQQILGQGPKLLIQFQNNGVVDDSQLPKDRFSAERLKGVDSTLKIQPAKLEDSAVYLCASSPPGSNIQYFGAGTRLSVL.

This clonotype was recorded a few times. The chain couples TRBV28 to TRBJ2-4, with a tentative D call TRBD2 (5 bases). The end of the DNA aligns better with TRBJ2-7, so the J call may be wrong. Germline V gene data show CDR1 as MDHEN and CDR2 as SYDVKM. The CDR3 sequence is 14 residues long. The CDR3 DNA reads TGTGCCAGCAGTTTAGGAGGACCCCTTTACGAGCAGTACTTC. Amino acid sequence: CASSLGGPLYEQYF.

The chain has TRBV5-1 and TRBJ2-7; TRBD1 aligns across 7 bases. Germline CDR1 and CDR2: SGHRS and YFSETQ. There are 15 residues in the CDR3. The V and J ends lost 4 bases and 1 base, in that order; junction bases with no gene match: 8. In nucleotides, the CDR3 is TGCGCCAGCAGCGGGGACGGACAGGTATCCTACGAGCAGTACTTC. It yields the protein CASSGDGQVSYEQYF.

The J gene is TRBJ1-1, the V gene TRBV7-3, with TRBD1 matching over 8 bases. Germline V gene lookup returns CDR1 SGHTA and CDR2 FQGTGA. The CDR3 contains 14 residues. The V gene end was trimmed by 6 bases and the J gene end by 1 base; junction bases not matched to a gene: 4. Here the CDR3 DNA reads TGTGCCAGCAGTACACAGGGGGAGAACACTGAAGCTTTCTTT. Translating it yields CASSTQGENTEAFF.

CDR3 residues: CASSPGTGGSKEQYF. CDR3 in DNA: TGTGCCAGCAGCCCAGGGACAGGGGGCTCGAAAGAGCAGTACTTC. The rearrangement uses TRBV27 and TRBJ2-7; the match to TRBD1 covers 12 bases. Germline loops: CDR1 MNHEY, CDR2 SMNVEV (reference sequence). With 6 bases clipped from V and 7 bases from J, the junction kept 10 bases outside the gene matches. This CDR3 comprises 15 residues.

With respect to this clonotype: A read error may account for a junction end that differs from germline. The chain couples TRBV5-6 to TRBJ2-3, with 7 bases lining up with TRBD2. Per germline, CDR1 SGHDT and CDR2 YYEEEE. The CDR3 is 17 residues long. The CDR3 reads CASSKERDSGFSDAQYF. CDR3 in DNA: TGTGCCAGCAGCAAGGAGCGGGACTCCGGGTTCTCCGATGCGCAATATTTT.

The rearrangement joins TRBV20-1 to TRBJ2-7, with D possibly matching TRBD1 (6 bases). From germline, CDR1 is DFQATT and CDR2 SNEGSKA (reference sequence). Trimming shortened V by 2 bases and J by 3 bases, and 11 bases separated the two germline ends. The CDR3 length is 13 residues. The CDR3 sequence: CSARNRQVYEQYF. In DNA, the CDR3 is TGCAGTGCTAGAAACCGACAGGTCTACGAGCAGTACTTC.

V is TRBV28 and J is TRBJ2-7; TRBD2 is a possible D gene (6 bases). This CDR3 has 14 residues. Between the trimmed V and J ends, which lost 3 bases and 6 bases, there was a span of 15 bases. CDR1 and CDR2 from the germline V gene are MDHEN and SYDVKM. The CDR3 region has the DNA TGTGCCAGCAGTTTGGGAGGCCGGAAGAGCGAGCAGTACTTC. Translated: CASSLGGRKSEQYF.

This clonotype was recorded many times. The V call is TRBV6-4, the J call TRBJ2-7, with no clear D. In germline, CDR1 is MRHNA, CDR2 SNTAGT. The length of the CDR3 is 11 residues. V was cut by 2 bases and J by 4 bases, with 3 bases left in between. The CDR3 region has the DNA TGTGCCAGCAGTGACGGGTACGAGCAGTACTTC. Protein product: CASSDGYEQYF.

The V gene is TRBV11-2, the J gene TRBJ2-3, with TRBD2 matching 8 bases. Losses at the gene ends were 7 bases for V and 6 bases for J; bases not matched to a gene: 12. Germline V gene data show CDR1 as SGHAT and CDR2 as FQNNGV. This CDR3 comprises 15 residues. The CDR3 loop reads CASNLRGGQGDTQYF. In DNA form, the CDR3 reads TGTGCCAGCAACCTTCGGGGGGGCCAAGGGGATACGCAGTATTTT.